Reported below is one T cell receptor beta chain. Its antigen is undetermined. The data belong to a study of beta chain features in type 1 diabetes. Study outcomes and limitations: Type 1 diabetes patients had fewer VDJ junction insertions and more deletions. The naive, central memory and Treg TCRB repertoires showed an apparent similarity that was greater among patients than among healthy donors.

V was trimmed by 3 bases and J by 3 bases, leaving 12 bases between them. Germline V gives CDR1 LNHNV, CDR2 YYDKDF (reference sequence). The CDR3 is made up of 15 amino acids. As every portion of the isolated RNA was reverse transcribed, the sequencing read expressed TCRB transcripts. Some clones are missing from TCRdb's copy, which holds only in-frame ones; the method was immunoSEQ multiplex PCR. The sample consists of around 500,000 clones, 11% of them appearing once. Every participating donor gave one draw, a heparinised blood sample averaging about 100 mL. This chain joins TRBV15 and TRBJ2-1; tentative D call: TRBD1 (6 bases). Sequenced input: naive CD4+ T cells from blood. The source of this sequence is a woman aged 18-29 years in good health. CDR3 coding DNA: TGTGCCACCAGCAGGATACAGGGAAACTACAATGAGCAGTTCTTC. It is translated as CATSRIQGNYNEQFF.